Listed here are 5 T cell receptor beta chains from one sample, sequenced in a study of T cells expressing NK-cell markers (TCRdb year 2020). The method was 5' RACE. The instrument was an Illumina HiSeq 2000. TCRdb reprocessed the reads, reporting each CDR3 protein sequence once and no DNA. The data table for this sample lists 500,000 to 600,000 distinct CDR3 sequences. Around 4% of the sample belongs to the ten largest clones. The sequenced sample was blood T cells: a sorted CD56 or NKG2C T cell subset, CD4+ or CD8+ T cells, or bulk PBMC T cells (not recorded which). These receptor sequences come from a man in his late teens or twenties in good health. Donor details come from another sample of the same person, matched by shared clones.

The V gene is TRBV7-2, the J gene TRBJ2-1. The V gene's germline CDR1 is SGHTA and CDR2 FQGNSA. CDR3 length: 15 residues. The CDR3 sequence: CASSLGTASYNEQFF.

The V call is TRBV5-1, the J call TRBJ1-2. The length of the CDR3 is 13 residues. CDR1 is SGHRS, CDR2 YFSETQ, per germline. The chain's CDR3 is CASSLDPNYGYTF.

V usage is TRBV7-9 and J usage is TRBJ2-7; TCRdb indicates TRBD1, and absent DNA this call remains unverified. The CDR3 sequence is 15 residues long. Germline CDR1 is SEHNR and CDR2 is FQNEAQ (reference sequence). The CDR3 here is CASSPQGPSSYEQYF.

This chain links TRBV12-3 or TRBV12-4 with TRBJ2-1. The CDR3 runs to 16 residues. CDR3 in amino acids: CASSQPGVGFYNEQFF.

The chain joins TRBV6-2 or TRBV6-3 to TRBJ2-1. The CDR3 is 14 amino acids. The germline V gene has CDR1 MNHEY and CDR2 SVGEGT. The CDR3 spells CASSYSIISAEQFF.